These 32 T cell receptor beta chains came from one sample sequenced in a study of CD8+CD57+ T cells in acquired aplastic anemia. Genomic DNA, the template, was used for profiling of the TCR beta VDJ and CDR3. TCRdb re-called the reads with MiXCR, one entry per CDR3 protein. The table has under 250,000 distinct CDR3 sequences, roughly 35% seen once. The sequenced sample consisted of sorted CD4+, CD8+, or CD8+CD57+ T cells (not recorded which) from PBMCs. These receptor sequences come from a human donor in good health, serving as a control.

This clonotype was seen a handful of times. At one end the junction does not follow the germline gene, possibly because of a read error. This chain uses TRBV11-2 with TRBJ2-5; the match to TRBD2 covers 10 bases. The CDR3 extends over 21 amino acids. CDR1 is SGHAT, CDR2 FQNNGV, per germline. The CDR3 DNA follows: TGTGCCAGCAGCTTAGGGGATACGGCTGGGGCTAGCGGGAGTATCAGGGAGACCCAGTATTTC. Translation: CASSLGDTAGASGSIRETQYF.

The V and J genes are TRBV27 and TRBJ1-2, with unresolved D. The CDR3 runs 15 residues. In germline, CDR1 is MNHEY, CDR2 SMNVEV (reference sequence). With 5 bases removed from V and 0 bases from J, the gap between germline ends came to 13 bases. The CDR3 reads CASSPGPSSNYGYTF. CDR3 nucleotide sequence: TGTGCCAGCAGTCCCGGACCCTCATCTAACTATGGCTACACCTTC.

This clonotype has a count of ten or more. The chain combines TRBV2 with TRBJ2-7; 8 nucleotides line up with TRBD2. CDR1 is SNHLY, CDR2 FYNNEI, per germline. The ends lost 6 bases at V and 6 bases at J; junction bases unmatched: 7. The CDR3 extends over 13 amino acids. This chain's CDR3 is CASRGLVISEQYF. The CDR3 DNA reads as TGTGCCAGCAGGGGACTAGTAATTAGCGAGCAGTACTTC.

This clonotype was picked up many times. This chain joins TRBV5-1 and TRBJ2-7; D gene uncertain. This CDR3 is 14 amino acids long. Trimming left V 4 bases short and J 0 bases short, with 11 bases between. Germline V gives CDR1 SGHRS, CDR2 YFSETQ. The CDR3 coding sequence is TGCGCCAGCAGCAGCGCGGAATTCTCCTACGAGCAGTACTTC. It translates to CASSSAEFSYEQYF.

This clonotype was found many times. The chain uses TRBV14 and TRBJ2-3; D unclear. The CDR3 sequence is 15 residues long. Per the germline V gene, CDR1 is SGHDN and CDR2 is FVKESK. V lost 0 bases and J 0 bases, leaving 7 bases between the germline ends. CDR3 loop: CASSQENGSTDTQYF. CDR3 coding DNA: TGTGCCAGCAGCCAAGAGAATGGGAGCACAGATACGCAGTATTTT.

This clonotype was counted many times. The J gene is TRBJ1-2, the V gene TRBV29-1, with D uncertain. The CDR3 totals 14 residues. Per germline, CDR1 SQVTM and CDR2 ANQGSEA. With 5 bases removed from V and 4 bases from J, the gap between germline ends came to 17 bases. CDR3 loop: CSVWLSEGSYGYTF. CDR3 in DNA: TGCAGCGTTTGGTTGTCGGAAGGGAGCTATGGCTACACCTTC.

The chain carries TRBV12-3 or TRBV12-4 and TRBJ1-2; weak D call: TRBD1 (6 bases). The ends were cut back, 1 base at V and 3 bases at J, with 12 bases in the middle. The CDR3 is 15 amino acids. The CDR3 is CASSLGGQEDYGYTF. The DNA of the CDR3 is TGTGCCAGCAGTTTAGGGGGGCAGGAAGACTATGGCTACACCTTC.

This clonotype has a count of ten or more. A much larger clone differs by one base, so this may be a read error. The chain joins TRBV29-1 to TRBJ2-7; either TRBD1 or TRBD2 may supply D (5 bases each). The CDR3 has 15 residues. The germline V gene encodes CDR1 SQVTM and CDR2 ANQGSEA. For the CDR3, the DNA is TGCAGCGTTGAAGAGTATAGGGACGGTTGGTACGAGCAGTGCTTC. Translation gives CSVEEYRDGWYEQCF.

The V gene is TRBV27, the J gene TRBJ2-5, with a possible D match to TRBD1 (6 bases). Germline values: CDR1 MNHEY, CDR2 SMNVEV (reference sequence). There are 15 residues in the CDR3. Trimming cost V 8 bases and J 0 bases, with 16 bases left between them. CDR3: CASALTRQDQETQYF. The CDR3 DNA is TGTGCCAGCGCCCTAACACGACAGGACCAAGAGACCCAGTACTTC.

Many counts were recorded for this clonotype. The chain carries TRBV19 and TRBJ2-5, with D perhaps assigned TRBD1 or TRBD2 (5 bases each). The CDR3 has 16 amino acids. The germline CDR1 and CDR2 sequences are LNHDA and SQIVND (reference sequence). V lost 4 bases to trimming and J lost 4 bases, with 19 bases between them. The CDR3 loop is CASSKSEGSGAETQYF. The CDR3 region has the DNA TGTGCCAGTAGTAAATCTGAGGGGTCGGGTGCAGAGACCCAGTACTTC.

This clonotype was recorded many times. V and J are TRBV2 and TRBJ1-2, with D unresolved. This CDR3 is 13 amino acids long. The germline V gene encodes CDR1 SNHLY and CDR2 FYNNEI. V shed 11 bases and J shed 6 bases, with 19 bases lying between them. CDR3 sequence reads: CAVKGAEVDGYTF. The CDR3 DNA follows: TGTGCCGTAAAAGGAGCGGAGGTGGATGGCTACACCTTC.

This clonotype has ten or more counts. This rearrangement joins TRBV10-3 to TRBJ2-7, with TRBD2 matching 7 bases. J gave up 0 bases and V 5 bases, and 4 bases lay outside the gene matches. Germline V gives CDR1 ENHRY, CDR2 SYGVKD. The CDR3 has 14 amino acids. The CDR3 loop reads CAISKAGSSYEQYF. DNA for the CDR3: TGTGCCATCAGTAAAGCGGGAAGCTCCTACGAGCAGTACTTC.

This clonotype was found many times. This rearrangement joins TRBV27 to TRBJ1-2, with a weak D call TRBD1 (6 bases). The V end lost 7 bases, the J end lost 3 bases, and 18 bases lay between the germline ends. The CDR3 sequence is 15 residues long. CDR1 is MNHEY, CDR2 SMNVEV, per germline (reference sequence). The CDR3 spells CASTRQAPGDYGYTF. The CDR3 DNA is TGTGCCAGCACTAGACAGGCCCCGGGGGACTATGGCTACACCTTC.

This clonotype was seen repeatedly, ten times or more. J is TRBJ1-2 and V is TRBV7-3; D is possibly TRBD1 (6 bases). V gave up 2 bases and J gave up 6 bases, with 16 bases separating them. Germline loops: CDR1 SGHTA, CDR2 FQGTGA. The CDR3 has 15 residues. CDR3 loop: CASSLVGGHSDGYTF. CDR3 nucleotide sequence: TGTGCCAGCAGCTTAGTGGGGGGGCACAGTGATGGCTACACCTTC.

This clonotype was counted between two and nine times. This chain connects TRBV3-1 to TRBJ2-7, with D maybe TRBD2 (6 bases). The CDR3 loop spans 17 amino acids. Germline V gene sequence: CDR1 LGHDT, CDR2 YNNKEL (reference sequence). V was cut by 4 bases and J by 4 bases, with 23 bases left in between. The CDR3 DNA reads TGTGCCAGCAGCCGCGGTAGCGGAGACGCTAGTTTGTACGAGCAGTACTTC. This codes for CASSRGSGDASLYEQYF.

There are many counts of this clonotype. The chain recombines TRBV20-1 with TRBJ1-5; 8 positions match TRBD1. V lost 1 base, J lost 5 bases, and 1 base stayed unmatched. Germline CDR1 reads DFQATT; CDR2 reads SNEGSKA (reference sequence). The CDR3 loop spans 13 amino acids. CDR3 region: CSARAGGDQPQHF. CDR3 DNA sequence: TGCAGTGCTAGAGCAGGGGGCGATCAGCCCCAGCATTTT.

The V gene is TRBV7-4, the J gene TRBJ2-1; possibly TRBD1 or TRBD2 for D (5 bases each). V lost 5 bases to trimming and J lost 5 bases, with 16 bases between them. This CDR3 is built from 15 residues. Germline V lookup: CDR1 SGHVT, CDR2 SQSDAQ. The CDR3 here is CASSQRPGPDNEQFF. The CDR3 DNA is TGTGCCAGCAGCCAGAGACCGGGGCCCGACAATGAGCAGTTCTTC. Based on the CDR3 plus reference TRBV7-4 and TRBJ2-1, the full variable domain is GAGVSQSPRYKVAKRGRDVALRCDSISGHVTLYWYRQTLGQGSEVLTYSQSDAQRDKSGRPSGRFSAERPERSVSTLKIQRTEQGDSAVYLCASSQRPGPDNEQFFGPGTRLTVL.

In this sample, this clonotype turned up many times. DNA of the CDR3: TGCGCCAGCAGCCAACTTGTGCGGCCACCTTACGAGCAGTACTTC. It specifies CASSQLVRPPYEQYF. The J gene is TRBJ2-7, the V gene TRBV4-1; the D is unclear. CDR3 length equals 15 residues. V lost 2 bases and J lost 4, with 15 bases in between. Germline V gene lookup returns CDR1 MGHRA and CDR2 YSYEKL.

This clonotype was recorded many times. The chain joins TRBV14 to TRBJ1-5, with D unclear. Between the trimmed V and J ends, which lost 5 bases and 7 bases, there was a span of 12 bases. This CDR3 has 13 residues. The germline V gene has CDR1 SGHDN and CDR2 FVKESK. CDR3 in amino acids: CASSSGMLQPQHF. Written as DNA, the CDR3 is TGTGCCAGCAGCTCCGGGATGCTGCAGCCCCAGCATTTT.

This clonotype was seen many times. The V and J genes are TRBV7-2 and TRBJ2-7; D is undetermined. CDR3 size: 15 residues. Between the trimmed V and J ends, which lost 1 base and 1 base, there was a span of 11 bases. Germline V lookup: CDR1 SGHTA, CDR2 FQGNSA. In nucleotides, the CDR3 is TGTGCCAGCAGCTTAGAGGGCAGGATATCCTACGAGCAGTACTTC. The encoded protein is CASSLEGRISYEQYF.

CDR3: CAITKIPGSYEQYF. CDR3 in DNA: TGTGCCATCACCAAAATCCCGGGGTCCTACGAGCAGTACTTC. The rearrangement joins TRBV14 to TRBJ2-7; tentatively, D is TRBD2 (5 bases). CDR1 is SGHDN and CDR2 is FVKESK in the germline V gene. V was clipped by 10 bases and J by 1 base, with 17 bases between them. The CDR3 totals 14 residues.

This clonotype was detected only a few times. This chain uses TRBV6-1 with TRBJ1-5, with D uncertain. V was clipped by 7 bases and J by 6 bases, with 13 bases between them. Per germline, CDR1 MNHNS and CDR2 SASEGT. This CDR3 spans 13 amino acids. CDR3: CASKESTFQPQHF. In DNA form, the CDR3 reads TGTGCCAGCAAGGAGTCTACCTTTCAGCCCCAGCATTTT.

This CDR3 reads CANQKGEGYTF. CDR3 in DNA: TGTGCCAACCAGAAAGGGGAAGGCTACACCTTC. The chain is built from TRBV2 and TRBJ1-2, with TRBD1 as a possible D gene (5 bases). CDR1 is SNHLY, CDR2 FYNNEI, per germline. The CDR3 spans 11 residues. Trimming stripped 10 bases from V and 8 bases from J, with 14 bases between. Full variable domain (remainder filled in from reference TRBV2 and TRBJ1-2): EPEVTQTPSHQVTQMGQEVILRCVPISNHLYFYWYRQILGQKVEFLVSFYNNEISEKSEIFDDQFSVERPDGSNFTLKIRSTKLEDSAMYFCANQKGEGYTFGSGTRLTVV.

This clonotype came up many times. The CDR3 here is CSAQDTQETQYF. CDR3 DNA sequence: TGCAGTGCTCAGGACACTCAAGAGACCCAGTACTTC. The gene calls are TRBV20-1 and TRBJ2-5; TRBD1 is a possible D gene (5 bases). Trimming took off 5 bases at V and 2 bases at J, with 9 bases between the two ends. The CDR3 runs 12 residues. Per the germline V gene, CDR1 is DFQATT and CDR2 is SNEGSKA (reference sequence).

This clonotype was observed at least ten times. V usage is TRBV9 and J usage is TRBJ2-7, with 8 nucleotides matching TRBD1. With 1 base clipped from V and 2 bases from J, the junction kept 8 bases outside the gene matches. From germline, CDR1 is SGDLS and CDR2 YYNGEE. CDR3 size: 16 residues. CDR3 DNA: TGTGCCAGCAGCGTAAGGGGGACAGGATACGCCTACGAGCAGTACTTC. Its translation: CASSVRGTGYAYEQYF.

This clonotype was counted ten times or more. This rearrangement joins TRBV2 to TRBJ2-1; TRBD2 aligns across 7 bases. There are 15 residues in the CDR3. The trim removed 6 bases at V and 4 bases at J, leaving 9 bases unmatched. Germline CDR1 is SNHLY and CDR2 is FYNNEI. The CDR3 DNA is TGTGCCAGCAGCCCACTAGCGTCGACTTACAATGAGCAGTTCTTC. Amino acids: CASSPLASTYNEQFF.

This clonotype was seen only a few times. The DNA of the CDR3 is TGCGCCAGCAGCCTCAACCCGGACACGGCCTTCACAGATACGCAGTATTTT. This codes for CASSLNPDTAFTDTQYF. The gene calls are TRBV5-1 and TRBJ2-3; a weak D match, TRBD1 (5 bases). The germline CDR1 and CDR2 sequences are SGHRS and YFSETQ. There are 17 residues in the CDR3. V shed 4 bases and J shed 2 bases, with 20 bases lying between them.

This clonotype came up many times. The chain couples TRBV7-2 to TRBJ2-7; D perhaps matches TRBD2 (6 bases). The CDR3 runs to 16 residues. Germline CDR1 and CDR2: SGHTA and FQGNSA. Trimming pared 2 bases from V and 6 bases from J, leaving 20 bases between. In DNA form, the CDR3 reads TGTGCCAGCAGCTTAAGCCTATCCCCGGGGGAGAGCGAGCAGTACTTC. Its translation: CASSLSLSPGESEQYF.

In this sample, this clonotype turned up many times. The DNA for the CDR3 is TGTGCCAGCAGCTTATCGGGAAATTTCGTGCAGTTCTTC. It is translated as CASSLSGNFVQFF. The chain links TRBV7-9 to TRBJ2-1; TRBD2 might be the D (5 bases). Trimming pared 2 bases from V and 12 bases from J, leaving 14 bases between. This CDR3 is built from 13 residues. Germline values: CDR1 SEHNR, CDR2 FQNEAQ (reference sequence). Looking up the rest from reference TRBV7-9 and TRBJ2-1 gives the full variable domain: DTGVSQNPRHKITKRGQNVTFRCDPISEHNRLYWYRQTLGQGPEFLTYFQNEAQLEKSRLLSDRFSAERPKGSFSTLEIQRTEQGDSAMYLCASSLSGNFVQFFGPGTRLTVL.

This chain uses TRBV10-3 with TRBJ1-4; 7 bases are a match to TRBD1. Trimming at V came to 10 bases and at J to 7 bases, leaving 12 bases not matched to a gene. The germline V gene encodes CDR1 ENHRY and CDR2 SYGVKD. The CDR3 covers 14 residues. CDR3 amino acids: CASGNRGRGEKLFF. For the CDR3, the DNA is TGTGCCAGCGGGAACAGGGGTCGGGGTGAAAAACTGTTTTTT.

The genes are TRBV6-1 and TRBJ1-5; D is unresolved. This CDR3 contains 14 residues. V gave up 4 bases and J gave up 4 bases, with 11 bases separating them. Per germline, CDR1 MNHNS and CDR2 SASEGT. The CDR3 region is CASSGGLLNQPQHF. The CDR3 bases are TGTGCCAGCAGTGGCGGGCTCCTTAATCAGCCCCAGCATTTT.

V is TRBV20-1 and J is TRBJ2-2; no clear D. The germline gives CDR1 DFQATT, CDR2 SNEGSKA (reference sequence). The germline V and J ends were trimmed by 1 base and 1 base, with 10 bases remaining between them. The CDR3 covers 15 residues. The CDR3 sequence is CSARVLAENTGELFF. Written as DNA, the CDR3 is TGCAGTGCTAGAGTACTCGCTGAGAACACCGGGGAGCTGTTTTTT.